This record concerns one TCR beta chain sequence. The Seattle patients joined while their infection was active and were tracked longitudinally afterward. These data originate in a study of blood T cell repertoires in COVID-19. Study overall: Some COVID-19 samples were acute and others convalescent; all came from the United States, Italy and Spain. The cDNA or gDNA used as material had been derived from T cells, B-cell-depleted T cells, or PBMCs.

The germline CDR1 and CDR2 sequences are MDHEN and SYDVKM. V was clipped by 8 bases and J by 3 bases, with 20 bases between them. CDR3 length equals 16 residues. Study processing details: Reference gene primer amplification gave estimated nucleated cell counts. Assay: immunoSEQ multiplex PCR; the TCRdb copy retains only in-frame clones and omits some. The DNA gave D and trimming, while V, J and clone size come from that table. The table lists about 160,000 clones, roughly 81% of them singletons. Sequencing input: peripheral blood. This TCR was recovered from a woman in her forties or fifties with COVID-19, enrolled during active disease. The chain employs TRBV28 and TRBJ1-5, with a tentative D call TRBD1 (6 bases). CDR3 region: CASPPNSGTPNQPQHF. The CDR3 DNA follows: TGTGCCAGCCCCCCCAATTCCGGGACACCCAATCAGCCCCAGCATTTT.